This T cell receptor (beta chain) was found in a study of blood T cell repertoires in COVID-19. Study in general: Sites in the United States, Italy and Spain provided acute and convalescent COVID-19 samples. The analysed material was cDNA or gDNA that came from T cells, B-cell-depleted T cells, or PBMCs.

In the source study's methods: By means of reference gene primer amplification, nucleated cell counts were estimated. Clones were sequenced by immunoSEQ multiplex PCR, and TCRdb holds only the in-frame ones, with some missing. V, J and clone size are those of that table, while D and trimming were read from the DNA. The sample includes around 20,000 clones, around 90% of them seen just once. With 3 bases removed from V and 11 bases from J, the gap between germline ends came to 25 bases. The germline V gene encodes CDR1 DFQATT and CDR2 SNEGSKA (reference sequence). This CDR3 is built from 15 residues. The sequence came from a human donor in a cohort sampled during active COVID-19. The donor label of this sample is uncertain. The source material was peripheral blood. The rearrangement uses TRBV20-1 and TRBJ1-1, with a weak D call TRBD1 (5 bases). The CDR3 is CSASHGGGESLEAFF. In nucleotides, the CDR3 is TGCAGTGCTAGTCATGGTGGGGGGGAATCCTTGGAGGCTTTCTTT.